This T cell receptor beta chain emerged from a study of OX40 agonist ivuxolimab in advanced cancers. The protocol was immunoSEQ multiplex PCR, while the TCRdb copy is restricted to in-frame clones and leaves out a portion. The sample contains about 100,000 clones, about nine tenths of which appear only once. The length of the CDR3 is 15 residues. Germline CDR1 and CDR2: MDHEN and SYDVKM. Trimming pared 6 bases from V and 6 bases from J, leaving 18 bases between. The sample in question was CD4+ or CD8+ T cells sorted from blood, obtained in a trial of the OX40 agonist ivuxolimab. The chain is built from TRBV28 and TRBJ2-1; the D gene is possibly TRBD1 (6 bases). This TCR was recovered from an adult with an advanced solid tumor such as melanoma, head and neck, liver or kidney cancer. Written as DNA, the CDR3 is TGTGCCAGCAGCAGAGGGGGTCCTAGGAGCAATGAGCAGTTCTTC. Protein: CASSRGGPRSNEQFF.